The next 23 T cell receptor beta chains were all read from a single sample in a study of blood T cell repertoires in COVID-19. Sequencing used immunoSEQ multiplex PCR; TCRdb keeps in-frame clones, though not all of them. This sample has a few hundred thousand clones, with about 80% found just once. Sequenced input: peripheral blood. The receptor source for this set is a man of 80 years or more with acute or convalescent COVID-19.

This chain joins TRBV4-2 and TRBJ1-5, with D hard to call. V lost 0 bases, J lost 4 bases, and 7 bases lay in between. The CDR3 is made up of 14 amino acids. Germline lookup yields CDR1 LGHNA and CDR2 YNFKEQ. The CDR3 region has the DNA TGTGCCAGCAGCCAAGAGCAGGATAATCAGCCCCAGCATTTT. Its protein product is CASSQEQDNQPQHF.

The genes are TRBV30 and TRBJ1-2; the D gene is possibly TRBD1 (5 bases). Per germline, CDR1 GTSNPN and CDR2 SVGIG (reference sequence). Trimming took 1 base from V and 1 from J, leaving 16 bases between them. This CDR3 is built from 16 residues. CDR3: CAWSGVLGGINYGYTF. In DNA form, the CDR3 reads TGTGCCTGGAGTGGGGTCCTCGGGGGGATTAACTATGGCTACACCTTC.

This chain joins TRBV19 and TRBJ2-2, with D tentatively TRBD1 (6 bases). Germline V gives CDR1 LNHDA, CDR2 SQIVND (reference sequence). Trimming cost V 6 bases and J 4 bases, with 15 bases left between them. There are 15 residues in the CDR3. CDR3 sequence reads: CASSLGGVGTGELFF. The CDR3, as DNA: TGTGCCAGTAGCCTAGGGGGAGTAGGCACCGGGGAGCTGTTTTTT. The entire variable domain, with the rest obtained from reference TRBV19 and TRBJ2-2, is as follows: DGGITQSPKYLFRKEGQNVTLSCEQNLNHDAMYWYRQDPGQGLRLIYYSQIVNDFQKGDIAEGYSVSREKKESFPLTVTSAQKNPTAFYLCASSLGGVGTGELFFGEGSRLTVL.

This chain uses TRBV5-1 with TRBJ2-2; 15 bases agree with TRBD2. Germline loops: CDR1 SGHRS, CDR2 YFSETQ. V dropped 4 bases and J dropped 1; count of bases not matched to a gene: 8. The CDR3 has 19 amino acids. Here the CDR3 reads CASSQPPGLAGGNTGELFF. The DNA for the CDR3 is TGCGCCAGCAGCCAGCCCCCGGGACTAGCGGGAGGGAACACCGGGGAGCTGTTTTTT.

This chain joins TRBV3-1 (or the pseudogene TRBV3-2) and TRBJ2-4; D might be TRBD2 (5 bases). Germline loops: CDR1 LGHDT, CDR2 YNNKEL (reference sequence). This CDR3 spans 13 amino acids. Deletions cut 4 bases from V and 5 bases from J, with 9 bases between. CDR3 bases: TGTGCCAGCAGCCTTTTCGGGGAAAACATTCAGTACTTC. Its translation is CASSLFGENIQYF.

This rearrangement joins TRBV3-1 (or the pseudogene TRBV3-2) to TRBJ1-2; 10 bases are shared with TRBD1. The J segment lost 2 bases and the V segment lost 4 bases, leaving 7 bases of the junction unmatched. CDR1 and CDR2 (germline): LGHDT, YNNKEL (reference sequence). This CDR3 is 16 amino acids long. The CDR3: CASSLRSGQGNYGYTF. For the CDR3, the DNA is TGTGCCAGCAGCCTCCGATCGGGACAGGGGAACTATGGCTACACCTTC.

The chain joins TRBV7-9 to TRBJ2-2, with D hard to call. The V gene lost 3 bases and the J gene lost 0 bases, with 8 bases spanning the gap. The germline V gene has CDR1 SEHNR and CDR2 FQNEAQ (reference sequence). This CDR3 spans 15 amino acids. In DNA, the CDR3 is TGTGCCAGCAGCTTGAGGTCCGCGAACACCGGGGAGCTGTTTTTT. This gives the protein CASSLRSANTGELFF.

This rearrangement joins TRBV6-5 to TRBJ2-5, with a tentative D call TRBD2 (5 bases). Germline values: CDR1 MNHEY, CDR2 SVGAGI. This CDR3 spans 13 amino acids. Trimming left V 2 bases short and J 9 bases short, with 13 bases between. CDR3 region: CASSYRRSAAQYF. The CDR3 DNA reads as TGTGCCAGCAGTTACCGCAGGTCAGCGGCCCAGTACTTC.

The chain links TRBV28 to TRBJ1-2; TRBD1 aligns across 7 bases. The CDR3 runs 12 residues. Germline CDR1 reads MDHEN; CDR2 reads SYDVKM. The ends lost 10 bases at V and 4 bases at J; junction bases unmatched: 6. Here the CDR3 reads CATGTEIYGYTF. Written as DNA, the CDR3 is TGTGCCACCGGGACAGAAATCTATGGCTACACCTTC.

This clone was seen a few times. J is TRBJ2-5 and V is TRBV29-1; possible D gene TRBD2, 5 bases. From germline, CDR1 is SQVTM and CDR2 ANQGSEA. The CDR3 runs 11 residues. V lost 7 bases and J lost 7, with 13 bases in between. As DNA, the CDR3 is TGCAGCGCCAGGACTTGGGGGACCCAGTACTTC. Translated, it gives CSARTWGTQYF.

This clone was observed a handful of times. The rearrangement joins TRBV10-3 to TRBJ1-2; a possible D gene is TRBD1 (6 bases). The CDR3 loop spans 16 amino acids. Per the germline V gene, CDR1 is ENHRY and CDR2 is SYGVKD. V lost 0 bases, J lost 5 bases, and 16 bases lay in between. The DNA of the CDR3 is TGTGCCATCAGTGAGTCAGGGGGTGGAGACCTTTATGGCTACACCTTC. Translated, it gives CAISESGGGDLYGYTF.

V and J are TRBV25-1 and TRBJ1-6; D might be TRBD1 (5 bases). CDR3 length: 16 residues. Trimming left V 6 bases short and J 3 bases short, with 15 bases between. Per germline, CDR1 MGHDK and CDR2 SYGVNS. The chain's CDR3 is CASRRGSDLYNSPLHF. DNA of the CDR3: TGTGCCAGCAGAAGGGGCAGCGACCTCTATAATTCACCCCTCCACTTT. Combining the CDR3 with reference TRBV25-1 and TRBJ1-6 gives the whole variable domain EADIYQTPRYLVIGTGKKITLECSQTMGHDKMYWYQQDPGMELHLIHYSYGVNSTEKGDLSSESTVSRIRTEHFPLTLESARPSHTSQYLCASRRGSDLYNSPLHFGNGTRLTVT.

V usage is TRBV9 and J usage is TRBJ1-1; no firm D call. The CDR3 consists of 17 residues. V was clipped by 0 bases and J by 0 bases, with 15 bases between them. Per the germline V gene, CDR1 is SGDLS and CDR2 is YYNGEE. The CDR3 reads CASSVGGGRGMNTEAFF. The CDR3 DNA is TGTGCCAGCAGCGTAGGGGGAGGCAGAGGCATGAACACTGAAGCTTTCTTT.

The gene calls are TRBV18 and TRBJ1-2; D might be TRBD1 (6 bases). Germline V gives CDR1 KGHSH, CDR2 LQKENI. The V gene lost 5 bases and the J gene lost 8 bases, with 15 bases spanning the gap. This CDR3 is 13 amino acids long. The CDR3: CASSSRGAEGYTF. The CDR3 nucleotides are TGTGCCAGCTCATCCCGGGGGGCGGAAGGCTACACCTTC.

This clone appeared a single time. V gene TRBV5-6 combines with J gene TRBJ1-2; unclear D gene. Germline CDR1 is SGHDT and CDR2 is YYEEEE. The CDR3 has 12 residues. V was clipped by 1 base and J by 8 bases, with 9 bases between them. CDR3 sequence: CASSLSGFGYTF. The CDR3 DNA follows: TGTGCCAGCAGCTTGTCCGGGTTCGGCTACACCTTC.

This clone was recorded a few times. The chain uses TRBV19 and TRBJ1-5; maybe TRBD1 (5 bases). Trimming removed 9 bases from V and 5 bases from J, with 11 bases in between. The CDR3 is 12 residues long. Looked up from germline, CDR1 is LNHDA and CDR2 is SQIVND (reference sequence). The CDR3: CASRWGDQPQHF. The CDR3 DNA follows: TGTGCCAGCCGATGGGGGGATCAGCCCCAGCATTTT. The whole variable domain, filled in from reference TRBV19 and TRBJ1-5, reads DGGITQSPKYLFRKEGQNVTLSCEQNLNHDAMYWYRQDPGQGLRLIYYSQIVNDFQKGDIAEGYSVSREKKESFPLTVTSAQKNPTAFYLCASRWGDQPQHFGDGTRLSIL.

This sequence joins TRBV18 and TRBJ1-3; possible D gene TRBD1, 5 bases. The V gene lost 3 bases and the J gene lost 0 bases, with 9 bases spanning the gap. The CDR3 has 15 residues. In germline, CDR1 is KGHSH, CDR2 LQKENI. CDR3 sequence: CASSPRQPSGNTIYF. The CDR3 nucleotides are TGTGCCAGCTCACCGAGACAGCCCTCTGGAAACACCATATATTTT.

This clone came up once. The CDR3: CASRLTGGEHGYTF. The DNA of the CDR3 is TGTGCCAGTAGGCTTACAGGGGGCGAGCATGGCTACACCTTC. The chain joins TRBV19 to TRBJ1-2; the match to TRBD1 covers 9 bases. The CDR3 loop spans 14 amino acids. CDR1 is LNHDA, CDR2 SQIVND, per germline (reference sequence). Trimming at V came to 6 bases and at J to 6 bases, leaving 8 bases not matched to a gene.

The rearrangement links TRBV30 to TRBJ1-1, with D unresolved. Trimming took 2 bases from V and 4 from J, leaving 17 bases between them. From germline, CDR1 is GTSNPN and CDR2 SVGIG (reference sequence). CDR3 length equals 15 residues. CDR3 sequence: CAWSPPGRAPTEAFF. The CDR3 DNA is TGTGCCTGGAGTCCCCCCGGGAGAGCCCCCACTGAAGCTTTCTTT. Based on the CDR3 plus reference TRBV30 and TRBJ1-1, the full variable domain is SQTIHQWPATLVQPVGSPLSLECTVEGTSNPNLYWYRQAAGRGLQLLFYSVGIGQISSEVPQNLSASRPQDRQFILSSKKLLLSDSGFYLCAWSPPGRAPTEAFFGQGTRLTVV.

This clone was recorded a few times. V gene TRBV9 combines with J gene TRBJ2-7; 12 bases fit TRBD2. This CDR3 contains 16 residues. In germline, CDR1 is SGDLS, CDR2 YYNGEE. V lost 3 bases and J lost 5; bases outside the gene matches: 9. The CDR3 reads CASSALRTSGNHEQYF. DNA for the CDR3: TGTGCCAGCAGCGCCCTTAGGACTAGCGGGAACCACGAGCAGTACTTC.

This clone appeared once. The J gene is TRBJ2-2, the V gene TRBV24-1; 8 bases are a match to TRBD2. V lost 5 bases to trimming and J lost 2 bases; unmatched junction nucleotides: 15. The CDR3 is 19 residues long. Germline V gene data show CDR1 as KGHDR and CDR2 as SFDVKD. CDR3 amino acids: CATSAGGGPQLINTGELFF. The DNA of the CDR3 is TGTGCCACCAGTGCCGGGGGGGGCCCTCAATTAATCAACACCGGGGAGCTGTTTTTT.

The chain is built from TRBV5-4 and TRBJ1-3, with 7 bases identical to TRBD1. V lost 2 bases and J lost 1; bases outside the gene matches: 3. The CDR3 sequence is 15 residues long. Germline values: CDR1 SGHNT, CDR2 YYREEE (reference sequence). In DNA, the CDR3 is TGTGCCAGCAGCTTTACAGGGGCTTCTGGAAACACCATATATTTT. Amino acid sequence: CASSFTGASGNTIYF.

The chain is built from TRBV15 and TRBJ2-7; 7 bases map to TRBD1. V shed 3 bases, J shed 4 bases, and the junction held 9 bases outside the gene matches. CDR1 and CDR2 (germline): LNHNV, YYDKDF (reference sequence). The CDR3 has 15 amino acids. The CDR3 DNA reads as TGTGCCACCAGCAGGGGGAGACAGGGTAGTTACGAGCAGTACTTC. Its protein product is CATSRGRQGSYEQYF.